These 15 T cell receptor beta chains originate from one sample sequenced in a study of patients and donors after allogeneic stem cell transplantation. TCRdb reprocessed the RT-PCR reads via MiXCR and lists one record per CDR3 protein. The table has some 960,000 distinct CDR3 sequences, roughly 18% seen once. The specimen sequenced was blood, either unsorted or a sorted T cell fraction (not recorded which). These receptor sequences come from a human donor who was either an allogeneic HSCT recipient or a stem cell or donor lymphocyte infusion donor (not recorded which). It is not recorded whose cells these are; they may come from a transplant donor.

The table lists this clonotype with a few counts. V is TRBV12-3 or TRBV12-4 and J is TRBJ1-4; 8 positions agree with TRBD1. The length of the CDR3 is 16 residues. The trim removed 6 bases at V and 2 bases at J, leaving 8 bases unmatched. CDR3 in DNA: TGTGCCAGCAGCCGGGACAGGCGGGCGACTAATGAAAAACTGTTTTTT. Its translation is CASSRDRRATNEKLFF.

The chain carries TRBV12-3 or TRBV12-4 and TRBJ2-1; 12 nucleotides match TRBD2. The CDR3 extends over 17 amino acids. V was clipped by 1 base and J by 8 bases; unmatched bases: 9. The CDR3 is CASSLVILAGGFYEQFF. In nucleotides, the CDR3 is TGTGCCAGCAGTTTAGTTATCCTAGCGGGAGGGTTCTATGAGCAGTTCTTC.

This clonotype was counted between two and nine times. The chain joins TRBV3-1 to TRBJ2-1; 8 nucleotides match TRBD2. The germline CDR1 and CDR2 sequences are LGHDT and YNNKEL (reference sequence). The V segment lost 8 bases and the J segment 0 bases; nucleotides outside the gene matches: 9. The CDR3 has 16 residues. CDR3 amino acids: CASSGAGGTSYNEQFF. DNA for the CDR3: TGTGCCAGCTCGGGTGCGGGGGGTACCTCCTACAATGAGCAGTTCTTC.

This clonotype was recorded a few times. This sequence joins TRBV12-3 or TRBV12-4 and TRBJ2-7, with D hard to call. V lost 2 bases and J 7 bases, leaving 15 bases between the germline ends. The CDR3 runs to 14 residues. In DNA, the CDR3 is TGTGCCAGCAGTTTAAGGCCTGTCATGAGGGAGCAGTACTTC. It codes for CASSLRPVMREQYF.

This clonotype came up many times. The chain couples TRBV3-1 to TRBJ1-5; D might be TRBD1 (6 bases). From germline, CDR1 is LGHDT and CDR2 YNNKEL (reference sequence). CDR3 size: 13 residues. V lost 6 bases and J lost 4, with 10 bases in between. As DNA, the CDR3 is TGTGCCAGCAGTCAGGGGTCAAATCAGCCCCAGCATTTT. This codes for CASSQGSNQPQHF.

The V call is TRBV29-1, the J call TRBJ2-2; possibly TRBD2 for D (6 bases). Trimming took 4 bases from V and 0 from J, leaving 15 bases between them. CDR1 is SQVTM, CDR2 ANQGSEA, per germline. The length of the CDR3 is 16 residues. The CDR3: CSVAGSRSANTGELFF. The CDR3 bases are TGCAGCGTTGCCGGGAGTCGGAGCGCGAACACCGGGGAGCTGTTTTTT.

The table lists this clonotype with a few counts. The CDR3 nucleotides are TGTGCCAGCAGTTTCCTTGGTGCTACTGAAGCTTTCTTT. Amino acids: CASSFLGATEAFF. The rearrangement joins TRBV6-5 to TRBJ1-1; no clear D. V was trimmed by 4 bases and J by 5 bases, leaving 11 bases between them. Germline-derived CDR1 and CDR2 are MNHEY and SVGAGI. This CDR3 is 13 amino acids long.

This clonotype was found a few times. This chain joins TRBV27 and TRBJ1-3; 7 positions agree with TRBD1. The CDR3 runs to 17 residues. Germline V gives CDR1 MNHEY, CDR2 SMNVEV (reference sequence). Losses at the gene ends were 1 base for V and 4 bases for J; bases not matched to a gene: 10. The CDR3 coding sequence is TGTGCCAGCAGTTTATTCCCCGGACAGGCGAAAGGAAACACCATATATTTT. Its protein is CASSLFPGQAKGNTIYF.

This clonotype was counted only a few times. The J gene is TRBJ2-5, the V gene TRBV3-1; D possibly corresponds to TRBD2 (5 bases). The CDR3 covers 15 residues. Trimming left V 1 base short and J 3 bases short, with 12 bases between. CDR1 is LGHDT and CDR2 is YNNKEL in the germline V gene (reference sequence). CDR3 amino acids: CASSQGTDLEETQYF. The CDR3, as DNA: TGTGCCAGCAGCCAAGGCACGGACTTGGAAGAGACCCAGTACTTC.

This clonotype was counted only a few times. CDR3 residues: CASSVSGPAGELFF. CDR3 nucleotides: TGTGCCAGCAGCGTATCAGGGCCCGCCGGGGAGCTGTTTTTT. V and J are TRBV9 and TRBJ2-2; possibly TRBD1 for D (5 bases). Germline-derived CDR1 and CDR2 are SGDLS and YYNGEE. V was clipped by 1 base and J by 6 bases, with 10 bases between them. CDR3 length: 14 amino acids.

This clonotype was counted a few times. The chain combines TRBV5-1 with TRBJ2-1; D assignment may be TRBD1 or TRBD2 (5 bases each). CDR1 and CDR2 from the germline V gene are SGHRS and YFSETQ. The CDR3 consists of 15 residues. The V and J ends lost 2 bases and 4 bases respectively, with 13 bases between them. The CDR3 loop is CASSLSEGFYNEQFF. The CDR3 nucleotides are TGCGCCAGCAGCTTATCAGAGGGGTTTTACAATGAGCAGTTCTTC.

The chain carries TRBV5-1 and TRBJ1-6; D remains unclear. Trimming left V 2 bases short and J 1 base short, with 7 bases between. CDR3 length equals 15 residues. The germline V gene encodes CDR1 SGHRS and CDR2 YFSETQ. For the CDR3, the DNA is TGCGCCAGCAGCTTTGGAATGTCCTATAATTCACCCCTCCACTTT. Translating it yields CASSFGMSYNSPLHF.

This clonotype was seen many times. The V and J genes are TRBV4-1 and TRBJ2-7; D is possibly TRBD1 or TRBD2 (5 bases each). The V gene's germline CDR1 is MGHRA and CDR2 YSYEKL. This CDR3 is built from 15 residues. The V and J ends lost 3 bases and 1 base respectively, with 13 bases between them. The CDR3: CASSHPGRSSYEQYF. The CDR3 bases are TGCGCCAGCAGCCATCCGGGACGGAGTTCCTACGAGCAGTACTTC.

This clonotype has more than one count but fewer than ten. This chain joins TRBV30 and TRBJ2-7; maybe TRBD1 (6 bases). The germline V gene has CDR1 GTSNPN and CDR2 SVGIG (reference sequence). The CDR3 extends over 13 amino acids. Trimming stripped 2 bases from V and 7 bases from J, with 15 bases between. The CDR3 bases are TGTGCCTGGAGTATGGGGGCGCGCGGGGAGCAGTACTTC. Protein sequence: CAWSMGARGEQYF.

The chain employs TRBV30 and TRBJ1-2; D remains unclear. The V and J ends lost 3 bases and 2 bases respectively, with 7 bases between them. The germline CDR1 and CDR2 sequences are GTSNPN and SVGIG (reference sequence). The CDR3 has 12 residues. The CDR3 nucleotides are TGTGCCTGGAGGGCCGGGAACTATGGCTACACCTTC. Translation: CAWRAGNYGYTF.